The present entry profiles one T cell receptor (beta chain) with its context. Sequencing was performed with immunoSEQ multiplex PCR; in TCRdb, only in-frame clones are kept and a portion is missing. This sample has about 42,000 clones, with 77% found just once. The data belong to a study of neoadjuvant anti-PD-1 for oral cavity cancer. As for the study in general: Non-progressing patients received a fourth nivolumab dose near day 43, then surgery on days 50-56.

Trimming cost V 4 bases and J 1 base; bases outside gene matches: 7. Germline V gene lookup returns CDR1 LGHNA and CDR2 YNFKEQ. The length of the CDR3 is 17 residues. Stated time point: after neoadjuvant nivolumab, at surgical resection. Patients had HPV-negative, locally advanced oral cavity squamous cell carcinoma. The source was PBMCs, collected after nivolumab (anti-PD-1) treatment. The V call is TRBV4-2, the J call TRBJ2-1; 10 positions agree with TRBD2. This TCR was sampled from a person between 35 and 79 years old with oral cavity squamous cell carcinoma. The CDR3 here is CASSRVTSGISYNEQFF. CDR3 DNA sequence: TGTGCCAGCAGCCGGGTTACTAGCGGGATTTCCTACAATGAGCAGTTCTTC.